This T cell receptor beta chain originates from a study of shared clonotypes between healthy human individuals. Profiled with immunoSEQ multiplex PCR; TCRdb holds only in-frame clones, not every one. The sample holds 950,000 to 1,300,000 clones, around 76% seen once. Trimming took 0 bases from V and 5 from J; bases not matched to a gene: 5. Germline CDR1 and CDR2: KGHSH and LQKENI. The CDR3 has 16 residues. Specimen: memory CD4+ T cells sorted from blood. This sample's subset: CD45RA-negative fraction. The rearrangement links TRBV18 to TRBJ2-3; 10 nucleotides line up with TRBD2. This receptor was obtained from a man aged 18 to 30 in good health. The CDR3 spells CASSPPSGGALDTQYF. CDR3 DNA sequence: TGTGCCAGCTCACCACCGAGCGGGGGGGCCTTAGATACGCAGTATTTT.